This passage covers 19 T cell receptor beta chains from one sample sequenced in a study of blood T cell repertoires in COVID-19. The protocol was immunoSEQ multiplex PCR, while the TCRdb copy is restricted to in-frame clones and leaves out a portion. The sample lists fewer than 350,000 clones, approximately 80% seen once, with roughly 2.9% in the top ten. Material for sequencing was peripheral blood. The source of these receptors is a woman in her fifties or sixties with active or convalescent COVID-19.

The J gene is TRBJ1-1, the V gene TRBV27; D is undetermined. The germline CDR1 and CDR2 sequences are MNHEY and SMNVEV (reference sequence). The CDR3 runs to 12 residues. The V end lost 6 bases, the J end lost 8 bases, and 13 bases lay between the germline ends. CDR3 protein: CASRERLLEAFF. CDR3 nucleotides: TGTGCCAGCAGAGAACGACTTCTAGAAGCTTTCTTT.

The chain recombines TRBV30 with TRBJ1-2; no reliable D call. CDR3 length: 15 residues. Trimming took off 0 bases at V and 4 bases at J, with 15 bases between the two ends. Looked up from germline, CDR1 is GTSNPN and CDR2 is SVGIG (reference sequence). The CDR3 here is CAWSVSSRRFYGYTF. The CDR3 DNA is TGTGCCTGGAGTGTATCGTCGAGGAGGTTCTATGGCTACACCTTC.

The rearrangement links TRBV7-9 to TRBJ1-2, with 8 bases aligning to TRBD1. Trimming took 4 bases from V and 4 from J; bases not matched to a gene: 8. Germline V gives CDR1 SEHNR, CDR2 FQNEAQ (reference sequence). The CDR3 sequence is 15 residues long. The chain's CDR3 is CASSSDRVNFYGYTF. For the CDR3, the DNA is TGTGCCAGCAGCTCGGACAGGGTTAATTTCTATGGCTACACCTTC.

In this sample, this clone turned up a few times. CDR3 nucleotide sequence: TGTGCCACCAGCAGAGCTCTGCGGGGGCACCACCCCGGCAATGAGCAGTTCTTC. This translates into CATSRALRGHHPGNEQFF. The chain carries TRBV15 and TRBJ2-1; the D gene is possibly TRBD2 (7 bases). Germline V lookup: CDR1 LNHNV, CDR2 YYDKDF (reference sequence). Trimming shortened V by 1 base and J by 6 bases, and 22 bases separated the two germline ends. This CDR3 comprises 18 residues.

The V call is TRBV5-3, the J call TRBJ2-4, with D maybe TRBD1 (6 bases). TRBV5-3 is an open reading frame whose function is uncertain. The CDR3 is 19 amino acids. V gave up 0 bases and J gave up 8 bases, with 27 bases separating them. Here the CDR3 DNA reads TGTGCCAGAAGCTTGGCAACCGGACCGGATACAGGGCCCTTGTACATTCAGTACTTC. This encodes CARSLATGPDTGPLYIQYF.

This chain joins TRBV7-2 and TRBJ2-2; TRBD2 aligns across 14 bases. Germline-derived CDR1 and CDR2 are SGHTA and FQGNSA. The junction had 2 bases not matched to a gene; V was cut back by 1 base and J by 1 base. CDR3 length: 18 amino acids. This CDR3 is CASSLETSGGVNTGELFF. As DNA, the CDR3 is TGTGCCAGCAGCTTAGAGACTAGCGGGGGGGTGAACACCGGGGAGCTGTTTTTT.

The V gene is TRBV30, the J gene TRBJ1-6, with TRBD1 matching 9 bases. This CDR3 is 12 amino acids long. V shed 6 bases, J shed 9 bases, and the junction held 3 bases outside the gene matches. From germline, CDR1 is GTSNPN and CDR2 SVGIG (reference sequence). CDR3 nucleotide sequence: TGTGCCTGCGGACAGGGGAGTTCACCCCTCCACTTT. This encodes CACGQGSSPLHF.

The chain's CDR3 is CASSLAAQGIAYEQYF. The CDR3 DNA reads TGCGCCAGCAGCTTGGCCGCACAGGGAATAGCCTACGAGCAGTACTTC. V usage is TRBV5-1 and J usage is TRBJ2-7; the D gene is possibly TRBD1 (6 bases). V lost 0 bases to trimming and J lost 2 bases, with 15 bases between them. The germline gives CDR1 SGHRS, CDR2 YFSETQ. The CDR3 is 16 amino acids. The complete variable domain, with remaining parts taken from reference TRBV5-1 and TRBJ2-7, reads KAGVTQTPRYLIKTRGQQVTLSCSPISGHRSVSWYQQTPGQGLQFLFEYFSETQRNKGNFPGRFSGRQFSNSRSEMNVSTLELGDSALYLCASSLAAQGIAYEQYFGPGTRLTVT.

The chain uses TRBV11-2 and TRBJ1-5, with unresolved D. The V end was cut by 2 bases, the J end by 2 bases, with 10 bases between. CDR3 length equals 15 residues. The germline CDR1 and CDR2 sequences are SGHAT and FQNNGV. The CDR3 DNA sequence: TGTGCCAGCAGCTTAACGCGGTCGGGCAATCAGCCCCAGCATTTT. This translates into CASSLTRSGNQPQHF. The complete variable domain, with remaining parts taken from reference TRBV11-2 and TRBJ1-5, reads EAGVAQSPRYKIIEKRQSVAFWCNPISGHATLYWYQQILGQGPKLLIQFQNNGVVDDSQLPKDRFSAERLKGVDSTLKIQPAKLEDSAVYLCASSLTRSGNQPQHFGDGTRLSIL.

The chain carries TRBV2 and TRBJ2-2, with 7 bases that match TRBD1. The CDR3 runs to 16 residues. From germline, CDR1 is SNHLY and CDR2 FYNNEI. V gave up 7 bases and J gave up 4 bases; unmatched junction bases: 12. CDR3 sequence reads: CASKPRQGPSTGELFF. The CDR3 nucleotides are TGTGCCAGCAAGCCTCGACAGGGACCCTCCACCGGGGAGCTGTTTTTT.

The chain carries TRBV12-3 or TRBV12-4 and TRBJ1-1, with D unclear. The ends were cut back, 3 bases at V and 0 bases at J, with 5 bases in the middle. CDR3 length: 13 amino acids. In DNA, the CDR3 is TGTGCCAGCAGTTTTGAGGTGAACACTGAAGCTTTCTTT. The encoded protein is CASSFEVNTEAFF.

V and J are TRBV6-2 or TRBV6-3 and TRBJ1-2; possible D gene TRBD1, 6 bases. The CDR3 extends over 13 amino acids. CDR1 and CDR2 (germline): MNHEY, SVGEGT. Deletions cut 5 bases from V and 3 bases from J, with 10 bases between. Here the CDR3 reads CASSRTEDYGYTF. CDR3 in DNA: TGTGCCAGCAGTCGGACAGAAGACTATGGCTACACCTTC.

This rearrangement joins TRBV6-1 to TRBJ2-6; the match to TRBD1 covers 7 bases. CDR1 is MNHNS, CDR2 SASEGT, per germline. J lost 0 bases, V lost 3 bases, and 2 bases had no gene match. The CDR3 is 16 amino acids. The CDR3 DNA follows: TGTGCCAGCAGTGAGGGACAGCTCTCTGGGGCCAACGTCCTGACTTTC. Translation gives CASSEGQLSGANVLTF.

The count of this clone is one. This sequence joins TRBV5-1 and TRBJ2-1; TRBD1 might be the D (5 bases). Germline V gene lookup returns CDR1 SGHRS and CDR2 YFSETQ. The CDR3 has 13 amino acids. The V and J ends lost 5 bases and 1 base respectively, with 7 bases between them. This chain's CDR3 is CASRRGSYNEQFF. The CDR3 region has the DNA TGCGCCAGCAGAAGGGGTTCCTACAATGAGCAGTTCTTC.

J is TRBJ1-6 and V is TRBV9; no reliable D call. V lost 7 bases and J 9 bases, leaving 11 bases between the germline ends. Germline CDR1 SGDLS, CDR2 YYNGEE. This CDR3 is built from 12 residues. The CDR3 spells CASGQAGSPLHF. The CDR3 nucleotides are TGTGCCAGCGGGCAGGCGGGTTCACCCCTCCACTTT.

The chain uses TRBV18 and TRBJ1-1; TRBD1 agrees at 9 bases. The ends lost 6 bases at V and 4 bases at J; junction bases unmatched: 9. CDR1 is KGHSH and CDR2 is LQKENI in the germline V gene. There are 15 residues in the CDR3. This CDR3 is CASSTGTGTVTEAFF. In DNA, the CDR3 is TGTGCCAGCTCCACCGGGACAGGGACTGTCACTGAAGCTTTCTTT.

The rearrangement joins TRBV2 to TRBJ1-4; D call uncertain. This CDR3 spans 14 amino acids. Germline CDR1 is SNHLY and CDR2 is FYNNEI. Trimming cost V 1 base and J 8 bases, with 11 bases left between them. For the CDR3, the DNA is TGTGCCAGCAGTGAAGGAAGCGACCCGGAAAAACTGTTTTTT. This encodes CASSEGSDPEKLFF.

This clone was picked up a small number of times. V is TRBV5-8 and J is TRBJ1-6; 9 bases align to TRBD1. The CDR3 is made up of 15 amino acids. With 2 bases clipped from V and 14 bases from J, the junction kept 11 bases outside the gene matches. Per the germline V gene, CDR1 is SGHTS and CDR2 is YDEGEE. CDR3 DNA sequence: TGTGCCAGCAGCTTAAGGACAGGGGCCCTCGACACCCTCCACTTT. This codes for CASSLRTGALDTLHF.

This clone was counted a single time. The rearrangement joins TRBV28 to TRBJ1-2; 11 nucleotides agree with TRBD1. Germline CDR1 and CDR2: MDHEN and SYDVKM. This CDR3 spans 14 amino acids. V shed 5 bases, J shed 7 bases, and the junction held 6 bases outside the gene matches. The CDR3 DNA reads TGTGCCAGCAGTGTAAGGGACAGGGGGTCTGGCTACACCTTC. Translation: CASSVRDRGSGYTF.